The present T cell receptor (beta chain) was sequenced within a study of identical twins. This clonotype was found many times. After template switching added a universal primer site, the resulting cDNA carried unique molecular identifiers. TCRdb re-derived calls from the 5' RACE reads in MiXCR, one entry per CDR3 protein. The sample includes nearly 900,000 distinct CDR3 sequences, around 12% of them seen just once. The same data also contributed to another study, on yellow fever vaccine responses in identical twins.

This receptor was obtained from a woman aged 18-35 years in good health. Sequencing was carried out using PBMCs.

The CDR3 coding sequence is TGCAGTGCTAGTAACCGGGGTTCACCCCTCCACTTT. The encoded protein is CSASNRGSPLHF. The rearrangement links TRBV20-1 to TRBJ1-6, with D hard to call. V lost 3 bases, J lost 9 bases, and 9 bases lay in between. Germline V CDR1 and CDR2: DFQATT, SNEGSKA (reference sequence). CDR3 length equals 12 residues.